This T cell receptor (beta chain) stems from a study of T cell changes during pregnancy in multiple sclerosis. The data were produced by immunoSEQ multiplex PCR, yet TCRdb's version contains in-frame clones alone and is incomplete. Altogether about 17,000 clones are present, approximately 81% being singletons, with the ten largest covering about a sixth. This CDR3 comprises 13 residues. CDR1 is MNHNS, CDR2 SASEGT, per germline. V shed 3 bases and J 7 bases; nucleotides not matched to a gene: 3. This specimen was CD8+ T cells from peripheral blood mononuclear cells, taken in the third trimester of pregnancy. The TCR sequence derives from a female donor in good health, enrolled as a control in a pregnancy study. The genes are TRBV6-1 and TRBJ2-1; 7 bases line up with TRBD1. This CDR3 reads CASSDYRGNEQFF. CDR3 in DNA: TGTGCCAGCAGTGACTACAGGGGTAATGAGCAGTTCTTC.